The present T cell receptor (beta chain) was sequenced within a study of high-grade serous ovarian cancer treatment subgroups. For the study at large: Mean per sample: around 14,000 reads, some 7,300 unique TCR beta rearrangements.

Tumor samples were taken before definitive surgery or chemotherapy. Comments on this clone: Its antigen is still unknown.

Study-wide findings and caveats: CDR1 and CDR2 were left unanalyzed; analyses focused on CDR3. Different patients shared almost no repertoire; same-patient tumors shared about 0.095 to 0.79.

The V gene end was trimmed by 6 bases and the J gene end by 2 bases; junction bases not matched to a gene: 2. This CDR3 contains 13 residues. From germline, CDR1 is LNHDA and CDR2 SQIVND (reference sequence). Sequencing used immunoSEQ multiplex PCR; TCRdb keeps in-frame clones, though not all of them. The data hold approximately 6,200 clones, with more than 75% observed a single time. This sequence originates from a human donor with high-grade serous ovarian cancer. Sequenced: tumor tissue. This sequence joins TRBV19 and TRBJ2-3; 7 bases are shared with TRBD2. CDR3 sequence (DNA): TGTGCCAGTAGCGGGGGGTACACAGATACGCAGTATTTT. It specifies CASSGGYTDTQYF.